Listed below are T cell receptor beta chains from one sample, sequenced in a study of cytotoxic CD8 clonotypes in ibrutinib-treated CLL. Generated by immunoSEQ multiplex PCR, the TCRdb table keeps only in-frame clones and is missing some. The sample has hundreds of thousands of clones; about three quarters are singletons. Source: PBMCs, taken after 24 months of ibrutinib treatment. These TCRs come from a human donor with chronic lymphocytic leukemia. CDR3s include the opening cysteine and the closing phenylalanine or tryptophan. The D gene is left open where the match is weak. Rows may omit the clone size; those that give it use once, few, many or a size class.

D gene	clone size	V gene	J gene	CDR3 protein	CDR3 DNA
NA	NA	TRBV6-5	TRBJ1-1	CASSYSKTENTEAFF	TGTGCCAGCAGTTACTCGAAGACAGAGAACACTGAAGCTTTCTTT
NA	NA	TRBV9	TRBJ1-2	CASSGGAGVYGYTF	TGTGCCAGCAGCGGGGGCGCCGGGGTCTATGGCTACACCTTC
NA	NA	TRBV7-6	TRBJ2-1	CASSLYLGISDEQFF	TGTGCCAGCAGCCTTTACCTCGGAATATCGGATGAGCAGTTCTTC
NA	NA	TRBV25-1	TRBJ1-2	CASSEYDSYGYTF	TGTGCCAGCAGTGAATATGACAGCTATGGCTACACCTTC
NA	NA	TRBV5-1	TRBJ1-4	CASRFVGANEKLFF	TGCGCCAGCAGGTTCGTTGGAGCTAATGAAAAACTGTTTTTT
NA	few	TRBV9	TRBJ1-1	CASSVGAGELEAFF	TGTGCCAGCAGCGTAGGGGCAGGGGAACTTGAAGCTTTCTTT
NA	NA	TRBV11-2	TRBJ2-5	CASSQRQADYETQYF	TGTGCCAGCAGCCAGCGACAGGCCGACTACGAGACCCAGTACTTC
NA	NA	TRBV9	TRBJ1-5	CASSVGGGQPQHF	TGTGCCAGCAGCGTAGGAGGGGGTCAGCCCCAGCATTTT
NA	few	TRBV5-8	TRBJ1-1	CASSLQSAFF	TGTGCCAGCAGCTTACAGTCAGCTTTCTTT
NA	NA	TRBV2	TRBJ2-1	CASIGDYNEQFF	TGTGCCAGCATCGGGGACTACAATGAGCAGTTCTTC
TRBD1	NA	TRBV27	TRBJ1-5	CASSTGVWDQPQHF	TGTGCCAGCAGTACAGGGGTGTGGGATCAGCCCCAGCATTTT
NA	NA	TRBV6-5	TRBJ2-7	CASSGGFGSIGQYF	TGTGCCAGCAGTGGGGGATTCGGTAGCATCGGGCAGTACTTC
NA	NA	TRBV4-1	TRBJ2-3	CASSLEPSGPSTDTQYF	TGCGCCAGCAGCCTTGAACCTTCCGGGCCCAGCACAGATACGCAGTATTTT
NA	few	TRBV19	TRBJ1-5	CASTGRDNQPQHF	TGTGCCAGCACAGGACGGGACAATCAGCCCCAGCATTTT
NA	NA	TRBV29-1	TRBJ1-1	CSVERTEAFF	TGCAGCGTTGAACGCACTGAAGCTTTCTTT
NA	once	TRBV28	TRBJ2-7	CASSLTDIRVSYEQYF	TGTGCCAGCAGTTTGACCGACATACGCGTATCCTACGAGCAGTACTTC
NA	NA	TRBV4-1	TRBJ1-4	CASSRAGTDNEKLFF	TGCGCCAGCAGCCGGGCCGGGACGGACAATGAAAAACTGTTTTTT
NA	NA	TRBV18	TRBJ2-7	CASSPPTGPYEQYF	TGTGCCAGCTCACCTCCGACAGGACCCTACGAGCAGTACTTC
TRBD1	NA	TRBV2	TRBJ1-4	CASQGGFNEKLFF	TGTGCCAGCCAAGGGGGCTTTAATGAAAAACTGTTTTTT
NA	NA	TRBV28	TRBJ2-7	CASSLVGRTYEQYF	TGTGCCAGCAGTTTAGTAGGCAGAACCTACGAGCAGTACTTC
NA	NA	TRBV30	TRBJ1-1	CAWRPVMNTEAFF	TGTGCCTGGCGTCCAGTTATGAACACTGAAGCTTTCTTT
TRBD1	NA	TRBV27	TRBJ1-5	CASGKGQDINQPQHF	TGTGCCAGCGGTAAGGGACAGGACATAAATCAGCCCCAGCATTTT